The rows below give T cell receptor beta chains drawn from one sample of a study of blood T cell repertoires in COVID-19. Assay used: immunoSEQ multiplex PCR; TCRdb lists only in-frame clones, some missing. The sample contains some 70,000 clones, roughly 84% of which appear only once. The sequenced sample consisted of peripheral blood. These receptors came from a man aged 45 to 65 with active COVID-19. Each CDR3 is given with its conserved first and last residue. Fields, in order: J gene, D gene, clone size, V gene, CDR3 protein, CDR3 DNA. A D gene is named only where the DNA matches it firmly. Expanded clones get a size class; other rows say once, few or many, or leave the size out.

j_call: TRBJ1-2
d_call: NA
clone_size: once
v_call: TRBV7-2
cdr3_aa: CASSLVYRYGYTF
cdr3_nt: TGTGCCAGCAGCTTAGTTTACAGATATGGCTACACCTTC

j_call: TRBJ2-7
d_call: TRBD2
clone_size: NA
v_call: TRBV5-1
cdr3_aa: CASSHGTSGGDEQYF
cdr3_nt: TGCGCCAGCAGCCATGGGACTAGCGGGGGGGACGAGCAGTACTTC

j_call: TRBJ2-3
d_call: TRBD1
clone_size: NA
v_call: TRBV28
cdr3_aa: CASSLRGQVLSWQYF
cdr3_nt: TGTGCCAGCAGTTTAAGGGGACAGGTCTTGTCCTGGCAGTATTTT

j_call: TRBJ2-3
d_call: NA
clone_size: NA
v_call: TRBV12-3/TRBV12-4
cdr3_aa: CASSKPTDTQYF
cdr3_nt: TGTGCCAGCAGCAAGCCCACAGATACGCAGTATTTT

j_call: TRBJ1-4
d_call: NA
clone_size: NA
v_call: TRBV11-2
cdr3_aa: CASSSRHNEKLFF
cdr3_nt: TGTGCCAGCAGCTCGAGACACAATGAAAAACTGTTTTTT

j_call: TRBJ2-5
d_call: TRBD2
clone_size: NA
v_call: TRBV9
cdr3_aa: CASSVDSGSQETQYF
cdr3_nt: TGTGCCAGCAGCGTGGATAGCGGGAGCCAAGAGACCCAGTACTTC

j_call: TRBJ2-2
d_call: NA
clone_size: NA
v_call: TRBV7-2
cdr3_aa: CASSFPGELFF
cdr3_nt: TGTGCCAGCAGCTTTCCAGGGGAGCTGTTTTTT

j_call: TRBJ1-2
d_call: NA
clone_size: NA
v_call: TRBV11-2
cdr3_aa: CASSSPTNYGYTF
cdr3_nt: TGTGCCAGCAGCTCCCCTACGAACTATGGCTACACCTTC

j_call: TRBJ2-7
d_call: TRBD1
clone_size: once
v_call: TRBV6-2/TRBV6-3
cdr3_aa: CASSKIPTGITYEQYF
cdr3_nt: TGTGCCAGCAGTAAAATACCGACAGGGATCACCTACGAGCAGTACTTC

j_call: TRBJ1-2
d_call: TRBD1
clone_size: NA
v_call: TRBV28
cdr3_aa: CASSDPGQGARGYTF
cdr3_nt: TGTGCCAGCAGTGATCCGGGACAGGGGGCGCGGGGCTACACCTTC

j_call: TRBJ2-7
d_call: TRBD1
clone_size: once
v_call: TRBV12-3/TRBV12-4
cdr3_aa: CASSSTGQGEQYF
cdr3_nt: TGTGCCAGCAGTTCGACCGGACAGGGGGAGCAGTACTTC

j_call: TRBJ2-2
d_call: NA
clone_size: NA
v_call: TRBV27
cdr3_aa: CASRPGGTVNTGELFF
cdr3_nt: TGTGCCAGCAGACCCGGGGGAACAGTTAACACCGGGGAGCTGTTTTTT

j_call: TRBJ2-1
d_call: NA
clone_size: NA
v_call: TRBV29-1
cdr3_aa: CSVVNSYNEQFF
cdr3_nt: TGCAGCGTTGTAAACAGTTACAATGAGCAGTTCTTC

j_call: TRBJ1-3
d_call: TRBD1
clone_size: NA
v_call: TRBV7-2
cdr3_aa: CASSVGTGKGNTIYF
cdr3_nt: TGTGCCAGCAGCGTCGGGACAGGGAAAGGAAACACCATATATTTT

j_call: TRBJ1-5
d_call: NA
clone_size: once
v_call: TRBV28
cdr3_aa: CASRIDGHYSNQPQHF
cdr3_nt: TGTGCCAGCAGAATCGACGGACATTATAGCAATCAGCCCCAGCATTTT

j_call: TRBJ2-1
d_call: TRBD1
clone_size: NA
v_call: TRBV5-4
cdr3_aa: CASSLGQGGSSNNEQFF
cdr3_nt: TGTGCCAGCAGCTTGGGACAGGGTGGGAGTTCGAACAATGAGCAGTTCTTC

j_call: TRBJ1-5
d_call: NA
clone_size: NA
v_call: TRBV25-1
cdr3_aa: CASSESFDGGGPQHF
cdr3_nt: TGTGCCAGCAGTGAATCCTTCGACGGGGGGGGACCCCAGCATTTT

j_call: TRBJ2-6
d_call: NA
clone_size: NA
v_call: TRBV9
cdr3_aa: CASSVPGAGANVLTF
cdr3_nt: TGTGCCAGCAGCGTACCAGGGGCTGGGGCCAACGTCCTGACTTTC

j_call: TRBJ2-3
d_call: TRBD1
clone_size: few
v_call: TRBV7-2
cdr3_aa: CASSFLAGTGPPDTQYF
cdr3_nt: TGTGCCAGCAGCTTTCTAGCCGGGACAGGGCCCCCAGATACGCAGTATTTT

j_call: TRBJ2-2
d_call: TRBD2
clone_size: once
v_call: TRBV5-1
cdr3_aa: CASYFVSGANTGELFF
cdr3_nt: TGCGCCAGCTATTTCGTCAGCGGGGCGAACACCGGGGAGCTGTTTTTT

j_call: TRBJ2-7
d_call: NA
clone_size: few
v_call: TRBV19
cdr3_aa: CASSIFPGGSEQYF
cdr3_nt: TGTGCCAGTAGTATTTTTCCGGGTGGGAGCGAGCAGTACTTC

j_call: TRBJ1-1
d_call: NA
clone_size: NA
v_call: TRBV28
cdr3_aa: CASSSPYREGGTEAFF
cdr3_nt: TGTGCCAGCAGTTCCCCTTACAGGGAAGGGGGCACTGAAGCTTTCTTT

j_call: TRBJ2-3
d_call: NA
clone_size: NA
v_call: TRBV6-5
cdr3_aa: CASSGAGAGADTQYF
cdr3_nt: TGTGCGAGCTCAGGGGCAGGGGCGGGCGCAGATACGCAGTATTTT

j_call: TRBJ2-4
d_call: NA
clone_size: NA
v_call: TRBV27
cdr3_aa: CASSLAGPGIQYF
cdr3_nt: TGTGCCAGCAGTTTGGCAGGTCCGGGGATTCAGTACTTC

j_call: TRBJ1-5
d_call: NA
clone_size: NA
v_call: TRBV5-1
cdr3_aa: CASSLGTGNQPQHF
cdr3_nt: TGCGCCAGCAGCTTGGGAACGGGAAATCAGCCCCAGCATTTT

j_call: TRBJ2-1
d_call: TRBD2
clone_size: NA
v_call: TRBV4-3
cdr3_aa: CASSRRLAGALSSYNEQFF
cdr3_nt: TGCGCCAGCAGCCGCAGACTAGCGGGGGCCCTAAGCTCCTACAATGAGCAGTTCTTC

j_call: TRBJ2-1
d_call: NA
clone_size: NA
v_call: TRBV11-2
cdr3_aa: CASSLEDSRAGWNEQFF
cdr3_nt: TGTGCCAGCAGCTTAGAGGATAGCAGGGCAGGGTGGAATGAGCAGTTCTTC

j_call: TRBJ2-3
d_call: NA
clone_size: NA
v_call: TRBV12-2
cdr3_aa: CASRSNREGQDTQYF
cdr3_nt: TGTGCAAGTCGCTCCAACCGGGAGGGCCAAGATACGCAGTATTTT

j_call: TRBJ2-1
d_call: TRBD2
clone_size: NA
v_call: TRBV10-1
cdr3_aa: CASRDGLAGLYNEQFF
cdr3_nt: TGCGCCAGCAGAGACGGACTAGCGGGACTCTACAATGAGCAGTTCTTC

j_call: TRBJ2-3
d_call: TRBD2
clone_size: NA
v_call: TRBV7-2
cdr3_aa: CASSFTSGGATDTQYF
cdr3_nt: TGTGCCAGCAGCTTTACTAGCGGGGGGGCCACAGATACGCAGTATTTT

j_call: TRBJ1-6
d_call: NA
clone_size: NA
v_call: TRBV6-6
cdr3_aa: CASSYTGFSPLHF
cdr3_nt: TGTGCCAGCAGTTATACAGGGTTTTCACCCCTCCACTTT

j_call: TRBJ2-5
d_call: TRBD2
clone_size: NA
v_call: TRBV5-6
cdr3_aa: CASSTGTSGTETQYF
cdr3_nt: TGTGCCAGCAGCACCGGGACTAGCGGGACGGAGACCCAGTACTTC

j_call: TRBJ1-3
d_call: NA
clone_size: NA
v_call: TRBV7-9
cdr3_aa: CASRTASGNTIYF
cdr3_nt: TGTGCCAGCAGGACAGCCTCTGGAAACACCATATATTTT

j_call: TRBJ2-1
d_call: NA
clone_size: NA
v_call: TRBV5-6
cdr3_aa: CASSLGDGGQFF
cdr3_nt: TGTGCCAGCAGCTTGGGAGACGGCGGGCAGTTCTTC

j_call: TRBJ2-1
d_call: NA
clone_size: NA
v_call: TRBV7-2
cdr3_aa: CASSLDSPLVPFF
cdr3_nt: TGTGCCAGCAGCTTAGATTCCCCGCTAGTCCCGTTCTTC

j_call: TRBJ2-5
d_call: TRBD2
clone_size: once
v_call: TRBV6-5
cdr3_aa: CASSYSGGNQGTQYF
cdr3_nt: TGTGCCAGCAGTTACTCGGGGGGGAATCAGGGGACCCAGTACTTC

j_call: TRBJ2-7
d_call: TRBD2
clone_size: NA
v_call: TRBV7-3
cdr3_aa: CASSLQLAGSGEQYF
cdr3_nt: TGTGCCAGCAGCTTACAACTAGCGGGATCCGGCGAGCAGTACTTC

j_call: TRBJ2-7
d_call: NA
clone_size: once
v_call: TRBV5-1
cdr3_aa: CASSFLTGNSYEQYF
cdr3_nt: TGCGCCAGCAGCTTTCTGACAGGCAATTCCTACGAGCAGTACTTC

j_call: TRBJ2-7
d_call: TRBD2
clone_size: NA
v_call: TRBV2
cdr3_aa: CASSNPGTSGRGSYEQYF
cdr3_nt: TGTGCCAGCAGTAACCCCGGGACTAGCGGGAGAGGTTCCTACGAGCAGTACTTC

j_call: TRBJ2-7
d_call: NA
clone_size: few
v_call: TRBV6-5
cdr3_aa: CASKRTAYEQYF
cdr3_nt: TGTGCCAGCAAGAGGACAGCTTACGAGCAGTACTTC

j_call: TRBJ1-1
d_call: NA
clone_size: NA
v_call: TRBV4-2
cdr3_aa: CASSQDGSRGRTEAFF
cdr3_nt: TGTGCCAGCAGCCAAGATGGCAGCAGGGGAAGGACTGAAGCTTTCTTT

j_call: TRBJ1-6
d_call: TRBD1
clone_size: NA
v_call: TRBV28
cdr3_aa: CASTLQGVRNSPLHF
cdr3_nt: TGTGCCAGCACCTTACAGGGGGTACGTAATTCACCCCTCCACTTT

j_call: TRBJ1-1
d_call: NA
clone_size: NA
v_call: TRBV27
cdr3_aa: CASSPGGHANTEAFF
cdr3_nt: TGTGCCAGCAGTCCGGGGGGACACGCAAACACTGAAGCTTTCTTT

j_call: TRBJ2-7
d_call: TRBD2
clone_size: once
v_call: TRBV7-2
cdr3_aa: CASSLGTSGIYEQYF
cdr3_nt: TGTGCCAGCAGCCTCGGGACTAGCGGAATCTACGAGCAGTACTTC

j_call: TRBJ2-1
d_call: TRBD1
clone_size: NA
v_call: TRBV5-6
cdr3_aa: CASSLFTTGVNNEQFF
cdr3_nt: TGTGCCAGCAGCTTATTCACGACAGGGGTCAACAATGAGCAGTTCTTC

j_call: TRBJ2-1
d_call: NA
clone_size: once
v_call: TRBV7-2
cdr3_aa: CASSLRGSRGNEQFF
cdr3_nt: TGTGCCAGCAGCTTAAGGGGGTCTCGCGGGAATGAGCAGTTCTTC